A selection of T cell receptor beta chains follows, all from one sample in a study of shared clonotypes between healthy human individuals. Profiling relied on immunoSEQ multiplex PCR, and the TCRdb table lists in-frame clones only, not all of them. The data show approximately 2.3 million clones, more than 85% seen once. Material for sequencing was naive CD4+ T cells from PBMCs. These receptors all stem from a man younger than 30 in good health. Some clones in this sample may be carry-over from other donors' samples. CDR3s include the opening cysteine and the closing phenylalanine or tryptophan.

cdr3_length v_call cdr3_aa
15 TRBV28 CASSYGGSGADTQYF
18 TRBV5-1 CASSLAGTGGRGNTEAFF
14 TRBV9 CASSVDTGKGEAFF
15 TRBV28 CASSLSYSFSYEQYF
17 TRBV18 CASSPEILTVLEETQYF
15 TRBV15 CATSRRGVSYNEQFF
13 TRBV9 CASSVGFNNEQFF
19 TRBV7-3 CASSPKGSTKGGGTDTQYF
16 TRBV11-1 CASSQRGLAGPYEQYF
15 TRBV6-1 CAGSKGRRRYNEQFF
14 TRBV29-1 CSVEGRSAPDTQYF
15 TRBV7-2 CASSLASRTTDTQYF
14 TRBV15 CATSRDSGTVGYTF
15 TRBV9 CASSPGDSVNQPQHF
16 TRBV7-6 CASSLARMEGAGGYTF
13 TRBV6-5 CASSYFPYNEQFF
14 TRBV18 CASSPIEQGYEQYF
15 TRBV14 CASSQLSSGRVEQYF
14 TRBV28 CASSLMGGRQPQHF
14 TRBV9 CASSPRPRYNEQFF
15 TRBV10-3 CAISENWGDTDTQYF
14 TRBV27 CASSPLDPPRGYTF
15 TRBV5-1 CASSLEGASNQPQHF
12 TRBV30 CARGGTAYEQYF
16 TRBV18 CASTPGAGGSYNEQFF
14 TRBV5-1 CASSSSVVDGELFF